This T cell receptor beta chain derives from a study of OX40 agonist ivuxolimab in advanced cancers. About the study: Ivuxolimab doses were 0.01, 0.1, 0.3, 1.5, 3 or 10 mg/kg every 2 weeks. Averaging 60 years in age, with a range of about 23 to 79, the cohort was around 85% male.

From germline, CDR1 is SQVTM and CDR2 ANQGSEA. This CDR3 region has 10 residues. V was clipped by 7 bases and J by 7 bases; unmatched bases: 1. As regards this clone: Other DNA sequences within the sample encode an identical CDR3.

Only in-frame clones appear in the TCRdb table, and some are missing; sequencing was by immunoSEQ multiplex PCR. The sample lists some 70,000 clones, 80% to 90% occurring once. This clonotype was sampled from an adult with an advanced solid tumor such as melanoma, head and neck, liver or kidney cancer. This specimen consisted of CD4+ or CD8+ T cells sorted from blood, obtained in a trial of the OX40 agonist ivuxolimab. The V gene is TRBV29-1, the J gene TRBJ2-1, with TRBD1 matching over 7 bases. The CDR3 nucleotides read TGCAGCGCAGGGGGAAATGAGCAGTTCTTC. This translates into CSAGGNEQFF.